The clone carrying this T cell receptor (beta chain) was observed a single time. No antigen is known for it. Germline-derived CDR1 and CDR2 are SNHLY and FYNNEI. This CDR3 contains 14 residues. V lost 6 bases, J lost 1 base, and 11 bases lay in between. Sequencing used immunoSEQ multiplex PCR; TCRdb keeps in-frame clones, though not all of them. The sample records more than 50,000 clones, roughly 81% being singletons. Peptide-pool stimulation followed by sequencing identified expanded antigen-specific CD4+ clonotypes in the ViraFEST assay. The authors isolated CD4+ T cells after approximately 9 days of culture. This entry is derived from a study of vaccination effects on CD4 cells after COVID-19.

The chain combines TRBV2 with TRBJ2-3; either TRBD1 or TRBD2 may supply D (5 bases each). Sample: CD4+ T cells from PBMCs cultured with HCoV-229E spike peptides, taken before COVID-19 vaccination. This receptor was obtained from a human donor who received a COVID-19 vaccine. The chain's CDR3 is CASRAGTGTDTQYF. The CDR3 nucleotides read TGTGCCAGCAGGGCCGGGACGGGCACAGATACGCAGTATTTT. Supplemented by reference TRBV2 and TRBJ2-3, the full variable domain reads EPEVTQTPSHQVTQMGQEVILRCVPISNHLYFYWYRQILGQKVEFLVSFYNNEISEKSEIFDDQFSVERPDGSNFTLKIRSTKLEDSAMYFCASRAGTGTDTQYFGPGTRLTVL.